Sequencing of this TCR beta chain was carried out in a study of blood T cells in healthy people across ages. Overall study results and limits: Age showed a roughly linear inverse relationship with TCR beta diversity per million T cells.

Roughly 10 milliliters of peripheral blood were drawn from each donor. Total RNA amounts of at least 5 micrograms were extracted per sample. The CDR3 covers 16 residues. Germline CDR1 and CDR2: MNHEY and SMNVEV (reference sequence). J was trimmed by 3 bases and V by 5 bases; bases with no gene match: 9. This clonotype was recorded only once. Its antigen remains unidentified. Alongside a J-beta primer mix, a sample-barcoded 5' primer served in a second PCR lasting 7 to 11 cycles. Every molecule of cDNA carried a tag from a template-switch adaptor with 12 random nucleotides. TCRdb re-called the 5' RACE reads with MiXCR, one entry per CDR3 protein. The sample has over 1.5 million distinct CDR3 sequences; less than 50% are singletons.

This receptor was taken from a woman aged 40 to 55 in good health. The gene calls are TRBV27 and TRBJ2-7; the match to TRBD2 covers 11 bases. The source material was blood. The CDR3 DNA is TGTGCCAGCAGTGATAGCGGGGGGGCCCCGATCTACGAGCAGTACTTC. Its translation is CASSDSGGAPIYEQYF.